This TCR beta chain comes out of a study of blood T cell repertoires in COVID-19. For the study at large: There were acute and convalescent COVID-19 samples, and they came from the United States, Italy and Spain. T cells, B-cell-depleted T cells, or PBMCs provided the cDNA or gDNA that served as material.

The CDR3 loop spans 15 amino acids. Germline CDR1 MDHEN, CDR2 SYDVKM. Trimming stripped 3 bases from V and 4 bases from J, with 15 bases between. Methods used by the authors: Amplification with reference gene primers provided the estimates of nucleated cell counts. Produced via immunoSEQ multiplex PCR; TCRdb's table is partial and in-frame only. V and J calls and clone size are as listed in that table; D and trimming were resolved from the DNA. The sample shows over 30,000 clones, around nine tenths of them seen only once. The chain is built from TRBV28 and TRBJ2-5; tentative D call: TRBD2 (6 bases). The origin of this receptor is a man in his sixties or seventies with acute or convalescent COVID-19. The sequenced sample consisted of peripheral blood. CDR3 loop: CASSFLEGGSETQYF. The CDR3 DNA reads TGTGCCAGCAGTTTTCTGGAGGGAGGATCAGAGACCCAGTACTTC.